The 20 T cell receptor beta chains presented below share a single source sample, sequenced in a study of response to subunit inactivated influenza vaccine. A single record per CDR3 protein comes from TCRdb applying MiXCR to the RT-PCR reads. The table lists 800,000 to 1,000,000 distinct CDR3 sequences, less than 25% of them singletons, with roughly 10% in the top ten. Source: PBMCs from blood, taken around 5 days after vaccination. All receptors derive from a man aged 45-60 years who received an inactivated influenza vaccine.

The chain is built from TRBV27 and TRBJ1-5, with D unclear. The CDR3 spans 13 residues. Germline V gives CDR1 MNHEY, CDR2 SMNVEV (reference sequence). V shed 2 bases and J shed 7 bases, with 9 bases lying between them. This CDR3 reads CASSLVLGQPQHF. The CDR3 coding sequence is TGTGCCAGCAGTTTAGTCCTAGGACAGCCCCAGCATTTT.

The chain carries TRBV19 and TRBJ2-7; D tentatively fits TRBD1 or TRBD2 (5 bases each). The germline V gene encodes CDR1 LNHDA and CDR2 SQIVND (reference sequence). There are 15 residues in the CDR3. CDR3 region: CVKTTGPSLSYEQYF. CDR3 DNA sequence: TGTGTCAAAACGACGGGACCCTCGCTCTCCTACGAGCAGTACTTC. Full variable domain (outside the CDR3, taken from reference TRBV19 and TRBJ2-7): DGGITQSPKYLFRKEGQNVTLSCEQNLNHDAMYWYRQDPGQGLRLIYYSQIVNDFQKGDIAEGYSVSREKKESFPLTVTSAQKNPTAFYLCVKTTGPSLSYEQYFGPGTRLTVT.

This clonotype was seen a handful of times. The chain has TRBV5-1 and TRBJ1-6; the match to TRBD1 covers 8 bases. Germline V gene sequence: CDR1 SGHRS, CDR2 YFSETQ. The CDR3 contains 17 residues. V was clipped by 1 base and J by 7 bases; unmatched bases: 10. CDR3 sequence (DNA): TGCGCCAGCAGCTTGTTGGAGGGCCAGGGGGCGAATTCACCCCTCCACTTT. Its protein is CASSLLEGQGANSPLHF.

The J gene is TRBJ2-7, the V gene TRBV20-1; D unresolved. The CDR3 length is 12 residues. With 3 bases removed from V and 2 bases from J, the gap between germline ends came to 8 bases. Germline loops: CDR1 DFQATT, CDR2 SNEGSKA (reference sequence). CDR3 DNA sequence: TGCAGTGCTAGGGAAGGTGCCTACGAGCAGTACTTC. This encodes CSAREGAYEQYF.

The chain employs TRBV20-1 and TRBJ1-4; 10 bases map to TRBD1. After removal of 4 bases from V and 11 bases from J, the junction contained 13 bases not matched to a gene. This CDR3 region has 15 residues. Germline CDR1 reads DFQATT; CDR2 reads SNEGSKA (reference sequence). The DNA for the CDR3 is TGCAGTGCTAAGGGACAGGGGTCCGCCAGCGGGAAACTGTTTTTT. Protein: CSAKGQGSASGKLFF.

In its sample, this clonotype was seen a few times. The chain's CDR3 is CAISELNSNQPQHF. The CDR3 DNA sequence: TGTGCCATCAGTGAACTAAATAGCAATCAGCCCCAGCATTTT. The chain employs TRBV10-3 and TRBJ1-5; D is ambiguous. The CDR3 is made up of 14 amino acids. Deletions cut 3 bases from V and 0 bases from J, with 6 bases between. The germline V gene has CDR1 ENHRY and CDR2 SYGVKD.

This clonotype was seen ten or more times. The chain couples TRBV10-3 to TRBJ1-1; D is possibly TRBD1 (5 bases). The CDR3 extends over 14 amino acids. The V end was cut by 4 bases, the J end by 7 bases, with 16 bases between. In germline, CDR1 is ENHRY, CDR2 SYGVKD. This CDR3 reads CAISARGEIVEAFF. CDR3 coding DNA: TGTGCCATCAGTGCCCGAGGGGAAATCGTTGAAGCTTTCTTT.

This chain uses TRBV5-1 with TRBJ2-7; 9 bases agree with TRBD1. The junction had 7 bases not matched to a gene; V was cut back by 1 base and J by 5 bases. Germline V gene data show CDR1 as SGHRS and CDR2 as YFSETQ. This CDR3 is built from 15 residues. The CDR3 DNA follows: TGCGCCAGCAGCTTGAGACAGGGGGGCCCTGACGAGCAGTACTTC. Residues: CASSLRQGGPDEQYF.

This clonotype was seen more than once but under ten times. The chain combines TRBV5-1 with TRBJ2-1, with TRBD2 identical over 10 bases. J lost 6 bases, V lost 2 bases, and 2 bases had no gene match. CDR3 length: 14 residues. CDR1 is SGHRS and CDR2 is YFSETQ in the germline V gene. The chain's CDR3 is CASSFASGGNEQFF. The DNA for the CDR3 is TGCGCCAGCAGCTTCGCTAGCGGGGGCAATGAGCAGTTCTTC.

CDR3 sequence reads: CASSKTGTGIGGEETQYF. The CDR3 bases are TGTGCCAGCAGCAAGACCGGGACTGGAATTGGTGGAGAAGAGACCCAGTACTTC. The chain links TRBV5-6 to TRBJ2-5, with D perhaps TRBD2 (6 bases). CDR3 size: 18 residues. The V end lost 4 bases, the J end lost 3 bases, and 25 bases lay between the germline ends. Germline V gives CDR1 SGHDT, CDR2 YYEEEE.

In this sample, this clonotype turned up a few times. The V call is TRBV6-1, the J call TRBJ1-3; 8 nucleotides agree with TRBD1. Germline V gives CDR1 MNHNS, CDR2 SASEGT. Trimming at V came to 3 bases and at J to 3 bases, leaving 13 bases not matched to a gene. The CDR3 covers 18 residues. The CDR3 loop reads CASSDPGQGPTLGNTIYF. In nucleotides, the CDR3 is TGTGCCAGCAGTGACCCAGGACAGGGACCTACTCTTGGAAACACCATATATTTT.

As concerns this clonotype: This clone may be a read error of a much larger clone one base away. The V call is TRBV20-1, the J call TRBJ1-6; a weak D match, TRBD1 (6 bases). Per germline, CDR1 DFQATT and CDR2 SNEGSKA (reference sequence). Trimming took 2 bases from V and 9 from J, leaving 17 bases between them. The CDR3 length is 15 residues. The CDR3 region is CSARTGQREVSPLHF. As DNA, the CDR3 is TGCAGTGCTAGAACAGGACAGAGGGAAGTTTCACCCCTCCACTTT.

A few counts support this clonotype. The CDR3 protein is CASSARDRAATEAFF. CDR3 nucleotide sequence: TGTGCCAGCAGTGCCCGGGACAGGGCGGCGACTGAAGCTTTCTTT. The genes are TRBV28 and TRBJ1-1; TRBD1 matches at 9 bases. Trimming at V came to 5 bases and at J to 5 bases, leaving 9 bases not matched to a gene. Germline assignment: CDR1 MDHEN and CDR2 SYDVKM. The CDR3 runs to 15 residues.

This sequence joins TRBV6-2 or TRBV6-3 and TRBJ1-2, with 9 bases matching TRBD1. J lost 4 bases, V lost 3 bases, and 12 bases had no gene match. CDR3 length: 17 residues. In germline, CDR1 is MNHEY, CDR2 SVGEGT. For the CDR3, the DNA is TGTGCCAGCAGTTATTCTCGCTCCGGGACAGGGTCCTATGGCTACACCTTC. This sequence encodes CASSYSRSGTGSYGYTF.

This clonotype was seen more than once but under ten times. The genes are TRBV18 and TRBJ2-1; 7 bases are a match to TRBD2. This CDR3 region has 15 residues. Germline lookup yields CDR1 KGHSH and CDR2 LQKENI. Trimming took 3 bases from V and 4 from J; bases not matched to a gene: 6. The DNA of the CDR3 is TGTGCCAGCTCACCCCTAGCGGTCTCTTACAATGAGCAGTTCTTC. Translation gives CASSPLAVSYNEQFF.

In DNA, the CDR3 is TGTGCCAGCAGCTTGGGACAGCAGAGCTCCTACGAGCAGTACTTC. Translating gives CASSLGQQSSYEQYF. This rearrangement joins TRBV7-2 to TRBJ2-7, with 7 bases lining up with TRBD1. CDR3 length equals 15 residues. Germline loops: CDR1 SGHTA, CDR2 FQGNSA. V was pared by 3 bases and J by 0 bases, with 5 bases of the junction left unmatched.

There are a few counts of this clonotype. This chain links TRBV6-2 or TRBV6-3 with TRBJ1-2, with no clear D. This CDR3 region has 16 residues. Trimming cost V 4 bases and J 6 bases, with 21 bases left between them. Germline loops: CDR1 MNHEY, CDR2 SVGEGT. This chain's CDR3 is CASSFDVKAELNGYTF. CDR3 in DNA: TGTGCCAGCAGTTTTGACGTTAAGGCAGAGCTGAATGGCTACACCTTC.

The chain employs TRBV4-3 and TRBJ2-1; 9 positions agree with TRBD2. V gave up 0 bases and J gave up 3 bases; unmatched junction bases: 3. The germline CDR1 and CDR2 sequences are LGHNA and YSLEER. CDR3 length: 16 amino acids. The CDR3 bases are TGCGCCAGCAGCCAAGAAGCGGGAGGACGCTACAATGAGCAGTTCTTC. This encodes CASSQEAGGRYNEQFF.

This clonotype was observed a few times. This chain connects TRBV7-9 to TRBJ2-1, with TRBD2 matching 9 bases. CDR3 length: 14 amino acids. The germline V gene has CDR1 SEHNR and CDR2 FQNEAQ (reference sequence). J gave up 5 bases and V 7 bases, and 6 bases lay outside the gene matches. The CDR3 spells CASNSGSRNNEQFF. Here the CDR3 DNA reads TGTGCCAGCAATAGCGGGAGCCGTAACAATGAGCAGTTCTTC. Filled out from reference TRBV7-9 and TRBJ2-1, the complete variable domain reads DTGVSQNPRHKITKRGQNVTFRCDPISEHNRLYWYRQTLGQGPEFLTYFQNEAQLEKSRLLSDRFSAERPKGSFSTLEIQRTEQGDSAMYLCASNSGSRNNEQFFGPGTRLTVL.

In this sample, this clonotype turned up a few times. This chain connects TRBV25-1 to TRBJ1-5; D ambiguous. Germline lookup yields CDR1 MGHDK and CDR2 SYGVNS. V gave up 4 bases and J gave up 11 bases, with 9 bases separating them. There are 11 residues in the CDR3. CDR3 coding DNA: TGTGCCAGCAGTGTGGGGAGCACCCAGCATTTT. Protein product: CASSVGSTQHF. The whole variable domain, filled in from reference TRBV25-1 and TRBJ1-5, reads EADIYQTPRYLVIGTGKKITLECSQTMGHDKMYWYQQDPGMELHLIHYSYGVNSTEKGDLSSESTVSRIRTEHFPLTLESARPSHTSQYLCASSVGSTQHFGDGTRLSIL.